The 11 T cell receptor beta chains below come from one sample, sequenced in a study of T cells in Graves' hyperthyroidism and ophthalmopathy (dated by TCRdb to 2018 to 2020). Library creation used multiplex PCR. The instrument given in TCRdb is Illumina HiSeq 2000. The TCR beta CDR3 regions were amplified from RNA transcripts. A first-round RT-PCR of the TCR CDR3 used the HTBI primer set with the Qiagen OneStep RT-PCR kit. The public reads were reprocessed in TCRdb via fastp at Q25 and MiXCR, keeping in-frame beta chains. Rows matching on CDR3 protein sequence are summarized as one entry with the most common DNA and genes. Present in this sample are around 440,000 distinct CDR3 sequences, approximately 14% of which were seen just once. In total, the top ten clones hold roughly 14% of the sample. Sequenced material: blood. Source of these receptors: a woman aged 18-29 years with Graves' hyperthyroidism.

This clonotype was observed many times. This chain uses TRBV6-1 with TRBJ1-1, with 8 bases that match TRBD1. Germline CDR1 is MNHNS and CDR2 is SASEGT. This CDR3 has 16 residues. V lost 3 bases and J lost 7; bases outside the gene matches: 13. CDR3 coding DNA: TGTGCCAGCAGTGAGCCAGACAGGGGACTTGATGTTGAAGCTTTCTTT. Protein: CASSEPDRGLDVEAFF.

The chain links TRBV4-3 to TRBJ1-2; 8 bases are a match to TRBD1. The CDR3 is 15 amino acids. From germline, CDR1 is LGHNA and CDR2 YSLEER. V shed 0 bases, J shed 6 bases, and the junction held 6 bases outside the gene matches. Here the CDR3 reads CASSQDLADRDGYTF. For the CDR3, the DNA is TGCGCCAGCAGCCAAGATCTGGCGGACAGGGATGGCTACACCTTC.

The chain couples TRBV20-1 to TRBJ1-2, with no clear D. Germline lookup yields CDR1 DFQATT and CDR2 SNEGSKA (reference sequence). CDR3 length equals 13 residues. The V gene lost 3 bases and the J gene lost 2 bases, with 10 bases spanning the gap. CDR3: CSASLGINYGYTF. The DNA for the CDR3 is TGCAGTGCTAGTTTAGGGATCAACTATGGCTACACCTTC.

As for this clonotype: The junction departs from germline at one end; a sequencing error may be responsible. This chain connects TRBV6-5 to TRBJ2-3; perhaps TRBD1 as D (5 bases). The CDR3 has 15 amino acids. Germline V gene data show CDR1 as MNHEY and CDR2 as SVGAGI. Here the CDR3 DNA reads TGTGCCAGCAGTCACTCGAATCAGGGTGCAGATACGCAGTATTTT. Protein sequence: CASSHSNQGADTQYF.

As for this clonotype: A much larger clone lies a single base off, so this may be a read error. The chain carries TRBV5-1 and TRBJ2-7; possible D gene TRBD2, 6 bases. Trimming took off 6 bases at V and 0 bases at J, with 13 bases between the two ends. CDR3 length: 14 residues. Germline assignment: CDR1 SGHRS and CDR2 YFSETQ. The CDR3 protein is CASMSEEGSYEQYF. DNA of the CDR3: TGCGCCAGCATGTCGGAGGAGGGCTCCTACGAGCAGTACTTC.

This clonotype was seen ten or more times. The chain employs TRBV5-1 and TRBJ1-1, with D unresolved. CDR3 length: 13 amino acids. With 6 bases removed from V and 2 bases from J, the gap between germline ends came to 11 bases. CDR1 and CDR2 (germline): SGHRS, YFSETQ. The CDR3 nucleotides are TGCGCCAGCAATGTGGCACCTAACACTGAAGCTTTCTTT. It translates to CASNVAPNTEAFF.

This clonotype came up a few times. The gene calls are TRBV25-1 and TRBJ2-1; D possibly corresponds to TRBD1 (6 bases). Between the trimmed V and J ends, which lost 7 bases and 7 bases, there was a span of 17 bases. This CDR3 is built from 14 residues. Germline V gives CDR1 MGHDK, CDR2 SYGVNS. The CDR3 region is CASIQGDPMNEQFF. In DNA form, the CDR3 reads TGTGCCAGCATACAGGGTGATCCAATGAATGAGCAGTTCTTC.

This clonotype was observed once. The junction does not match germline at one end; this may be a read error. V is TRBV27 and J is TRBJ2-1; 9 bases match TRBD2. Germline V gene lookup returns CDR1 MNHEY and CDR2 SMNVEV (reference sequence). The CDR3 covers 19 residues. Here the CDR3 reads CASTLRSDSGSPRYNEQFF. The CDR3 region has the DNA TGTGCCAGCACTTTAAGATCGGATAGCGGGAGCCCCCGATACAATGAGCAGTTCTTC.

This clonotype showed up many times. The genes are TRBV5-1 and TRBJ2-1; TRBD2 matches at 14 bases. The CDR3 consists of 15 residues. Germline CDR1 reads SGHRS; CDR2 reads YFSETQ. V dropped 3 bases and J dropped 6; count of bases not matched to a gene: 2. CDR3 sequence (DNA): TGCGCCAGCAGCTGGGGACTAGCGGGAGTCAATGAGCAGTTCTTC. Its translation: CASSWGLAGVNEQFF.

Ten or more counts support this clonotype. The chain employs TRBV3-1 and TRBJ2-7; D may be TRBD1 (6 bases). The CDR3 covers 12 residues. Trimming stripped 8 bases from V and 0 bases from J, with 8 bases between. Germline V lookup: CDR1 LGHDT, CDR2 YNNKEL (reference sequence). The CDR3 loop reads CASADSSYEQYF. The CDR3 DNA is TGTGCCAGCGCGGACAGCTCCTACGAGCAGTACTTC.

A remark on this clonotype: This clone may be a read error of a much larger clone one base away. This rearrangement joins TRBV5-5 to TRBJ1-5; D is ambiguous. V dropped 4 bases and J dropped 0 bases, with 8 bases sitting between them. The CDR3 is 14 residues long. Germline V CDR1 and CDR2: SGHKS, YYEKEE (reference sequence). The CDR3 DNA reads TGTGCCAGCAGCCCGTACTATAGCAATCAGCCCCAGCATTTT. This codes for CASSPYYSNQPQHF.